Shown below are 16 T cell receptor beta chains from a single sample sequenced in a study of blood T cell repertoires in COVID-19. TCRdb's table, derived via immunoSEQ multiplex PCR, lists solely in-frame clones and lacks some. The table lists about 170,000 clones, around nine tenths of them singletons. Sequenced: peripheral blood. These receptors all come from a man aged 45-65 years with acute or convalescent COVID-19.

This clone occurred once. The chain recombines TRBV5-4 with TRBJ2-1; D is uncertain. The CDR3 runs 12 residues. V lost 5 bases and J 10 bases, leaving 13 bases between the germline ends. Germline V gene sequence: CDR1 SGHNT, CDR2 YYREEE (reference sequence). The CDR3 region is CASSYASDEQFF. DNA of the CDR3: TGTGCCAGCAGTTACGCCAGCGACGAGCAGTTCTTC.

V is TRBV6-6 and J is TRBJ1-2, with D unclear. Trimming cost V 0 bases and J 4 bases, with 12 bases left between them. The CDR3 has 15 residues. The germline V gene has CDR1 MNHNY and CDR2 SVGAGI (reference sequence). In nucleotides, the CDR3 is TGTGCCAGCAGTTACTCGGCGGATCGAGCCTATGGCTACACCTTC. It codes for CASSYSADRAYGYTF.

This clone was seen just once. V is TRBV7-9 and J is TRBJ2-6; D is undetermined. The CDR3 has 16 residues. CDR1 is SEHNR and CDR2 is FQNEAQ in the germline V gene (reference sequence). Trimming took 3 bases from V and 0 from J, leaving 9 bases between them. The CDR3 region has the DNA TGTGCCAGCAGCTTCTACCACTCCTCTGGGGCCAACGTCCTGACTTTC. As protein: CASSFYHSSGANVLTF.

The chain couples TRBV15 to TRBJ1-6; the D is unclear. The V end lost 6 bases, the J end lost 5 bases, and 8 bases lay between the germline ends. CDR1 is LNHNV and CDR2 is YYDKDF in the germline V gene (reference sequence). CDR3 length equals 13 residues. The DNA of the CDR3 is TGTGCCACCAGTTCACAAGATAATTCACCCCTCCACTTT. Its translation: CATSSQDNSPLHF.

The CDR3 loop reads CAWSVGGPSSYNSPLHF. CDR3 DNA sequence: TGTGCCTGGAGTGTCGGGGGGCCCAGCTCCTATAATTCACCCCTCCACTTT. The chain employs TRBV30 and TRBJ1-6, with D possibly matching TRBD1 (6 bases). V dropped 0 bases and J dropped 0 bases, with 12 bases sitting between them. Germline CDR1 reads GTSNPN; CDR2 reads SVGIG (reference sequence). The CDR3 spans 17 residues.

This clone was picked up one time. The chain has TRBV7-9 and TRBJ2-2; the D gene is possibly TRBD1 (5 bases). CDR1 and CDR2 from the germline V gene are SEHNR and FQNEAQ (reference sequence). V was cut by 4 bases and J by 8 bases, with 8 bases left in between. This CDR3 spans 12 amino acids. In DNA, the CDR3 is TGTGCCAGCAGCTCCAAGGGGGGGGAGCTGTTTTTT. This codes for CASSSKGGELFF.

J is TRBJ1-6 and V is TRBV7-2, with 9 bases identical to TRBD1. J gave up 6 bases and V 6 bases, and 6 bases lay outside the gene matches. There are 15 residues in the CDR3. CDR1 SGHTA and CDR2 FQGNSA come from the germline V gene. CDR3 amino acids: CASRRETGGNSPLHF. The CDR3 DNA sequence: TGTGCCAGCAGACGCGAGACAGGGGGTAATTCACCCCTCCACTTT.

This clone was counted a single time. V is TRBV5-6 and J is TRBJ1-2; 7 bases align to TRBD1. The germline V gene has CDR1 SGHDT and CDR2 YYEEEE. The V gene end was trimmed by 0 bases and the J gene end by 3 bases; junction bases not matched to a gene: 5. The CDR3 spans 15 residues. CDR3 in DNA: TGTGCCAGCAGCTTGGACACAGGGGATTACTATGGCTACACCTTC. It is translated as CASSLDTGDYYGYTF.

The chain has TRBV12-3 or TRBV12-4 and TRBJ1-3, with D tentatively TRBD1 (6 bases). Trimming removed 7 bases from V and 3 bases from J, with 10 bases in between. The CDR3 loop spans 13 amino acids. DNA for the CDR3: TGTGCCAGCACGCAGGGGAATGGAAACACCATATATTTT. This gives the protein CASTQGNGNTIYF.

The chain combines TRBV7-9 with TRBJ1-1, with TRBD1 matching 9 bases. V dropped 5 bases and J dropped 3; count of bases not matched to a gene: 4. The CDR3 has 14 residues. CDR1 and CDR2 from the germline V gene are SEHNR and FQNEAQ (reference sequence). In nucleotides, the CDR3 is TGTGCCAGCAGCCTACAGGGGGCTCACACTGAAGCTTTCTTT. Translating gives CASSLQGAHTEAFF.

The CDR3 bases are TGTGCCAGCAGTTACTATGCAGGGTTTGCCGACACTGAAGCTTTCTTT. It translates to CASSYYAGFADTEAFF. The rearrangement uses TRBV6-5 and TRBJ1-1; perhaps TRBD1 as D (5 bases). CDR1 is MNHEY and CDR2 is SVGAGI in the germline V gene. There are 16 residues in the CDR3. With 1 base removed from V and 3 bases from J, the gap between germline ends came to 15 bases.

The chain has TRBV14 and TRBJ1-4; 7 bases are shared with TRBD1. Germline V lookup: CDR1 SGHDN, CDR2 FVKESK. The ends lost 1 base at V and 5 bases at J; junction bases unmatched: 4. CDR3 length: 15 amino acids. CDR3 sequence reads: CASSQVTGYNEKLFF. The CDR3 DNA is TGTGCCAGCAGCCAAGTGACAGGGTACAATGAAAAACTGTTTTTT. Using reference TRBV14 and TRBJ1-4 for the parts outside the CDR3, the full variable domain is EAGVTQFPSHSVIEKGQTVTLRCDPISGHDNLYWYRRVMGKEIKFLLHFVKESKQDESGMPNNRFLAERTGGTYSTLKVQPAELEDSGVYFCASSQVTGYNEKLFFGSGTQLSVL.

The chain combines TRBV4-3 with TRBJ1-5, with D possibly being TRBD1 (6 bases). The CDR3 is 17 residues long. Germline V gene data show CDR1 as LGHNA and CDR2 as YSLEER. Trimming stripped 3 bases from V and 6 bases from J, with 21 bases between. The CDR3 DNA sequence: TGCGCCAGCAGCCAGCCCCCGAAAACAGGGTCGGCTCAGCCCCAGCATTTT. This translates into CASSQPPKTGSAQPQHF.

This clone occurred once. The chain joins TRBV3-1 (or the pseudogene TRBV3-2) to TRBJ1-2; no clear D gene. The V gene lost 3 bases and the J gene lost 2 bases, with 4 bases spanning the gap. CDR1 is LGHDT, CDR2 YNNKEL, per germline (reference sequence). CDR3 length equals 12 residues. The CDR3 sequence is CASSQANYGYTF. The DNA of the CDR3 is TGTGCCAGCAGCCAGGCCAACTATGGCTACACCTTC.

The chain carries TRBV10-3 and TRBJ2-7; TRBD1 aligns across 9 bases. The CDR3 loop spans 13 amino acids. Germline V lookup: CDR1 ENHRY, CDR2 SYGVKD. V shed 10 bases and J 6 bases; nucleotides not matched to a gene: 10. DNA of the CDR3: TGTGCCACACAGGGGGCAGACCGTGGCGAGCAGTACGTC. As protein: CATQGADRGEQYV.

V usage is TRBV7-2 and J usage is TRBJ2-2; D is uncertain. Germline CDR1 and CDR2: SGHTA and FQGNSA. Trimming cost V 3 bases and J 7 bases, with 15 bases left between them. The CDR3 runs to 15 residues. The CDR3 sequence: CASSFSSTVVGELFF. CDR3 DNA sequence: TGTGCCAGCAGCTTTTCCTCAACGGTCGTCGGGGAGCTGTTTTTT. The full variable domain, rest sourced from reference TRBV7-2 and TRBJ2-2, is GAGVSQSPSNKVTEKGKDVELRCDPISGHTALYWYRQSLGQGLEFLIYFQGNSAPDKSGLPSDRFSAERTGGSVSTLTIQRTQQEDSAVYLCASSFSSTVVGELFFGEGSRLTVL.